This TCR beta chain derives from a study of blood T cell repertoires in COVID-19. Study context: Whether acute or convalescent, the COVID-19 samples came from the United States, Italy and Spain. Sample material is recorded as cDNA or gDNA derived from T cells, B-cell-depleted T cells, or PBMCs.

The CDR3 has 15 amino acids. Germline V lookup: CDR1 SGHTA, CDR2 FQGNSA. The junction had 6 bases not matched to a gene; V was cut back by 6 bases and J by 1 base. The data were produced by immunoSEQ multiplex PCR, yet TCRdb's version contains in-frame clones alone and is incomplete. Of over 55,000 clones in the sample, 70% to 90% were seen once. This rearrangement joins TRBV7-2 to TRBJ1-5; TRBD1 matches at 7 bases. Sequenced sample: peripheral blood. The receptor's source is a man aged 50 to 59 with acute or convalescent COVID-19. DNA for the CDR3: TGTGCCAGCAGTCACAGGGGTGCGAGCAATCAGCCCCAGCATTTT. Translating gives CASSHRGASNQPQHF.